This is a list of T cell receptor beta chains from one sample in a study of CD4 T cells in relation to SARS-CoV-2 and coronaviruses. Clones were sequenced by immunoSEQ multiplex PCR, and TCRdb holds only the in-frame ones, with some missing. This sample yields some 30,000 clones, of which approximately 80% are seen a single time; about 16% belongs to the top ten. The antigens these receptors bind are not known. Input material: CD4+ T cells from PBMCs, cultured in vitro. The source is a human donor in good health. Each CDR3 is given with its conserved first and last residue. The D gene is left open where the match is weak. Some rows mark clone size as missing; the rest say once, few, many or name a class of expanded clone.

D	V	J	size	CDR3	DNA
NA	TRBV14	TRBJ1-2	NA	CASSQVVGGGYTF	TGTGCCAGCAGCCAAGTAGTTGGCGGGGGCTACACCTTC
TRBD1	TRBV29-1	TRBJ1-1	NA	CSVRRQGGPNTEAFF	TGCAGCGTGCGTCGACAGGGTGGGCCGAACACTGAAGCTTTCTTT
TRBD1	TRBV5-5	TRBJ2-7	NA	CASSLQGYEQYF	TGTGCCAGCAGCTTACAGGGGTACGAGCAGTACTTC
NA	TRBV6-5	TRBJ1-1	NA	CASTGSTEAFF	TGTGCCAGCACTGGGTCCACTGAAGCTTTCTTT
TRBD1	TRBV20-1	TRBJ1-1	NA	CSASPDNLKQGGNTEAFF	TGCAGTGCTAGTCCAGATAATCTTAAACAGGGGGGGAACACTGAAGCTTTCTTT
NA	TRBV11-3	TRBJ2-3	NA	CASSSGDTQYF	TGTGCCAGCAGCTCTGGAGATACGCAGTATTTT
TRBD1	TRBV7-9	TRBJ1-2	NA	CASSTYGQGVDGYTF	TGTGCCAGCAGCACTTACGGACAGGGCGTCGACGGCTACACCTTC
NA	TRBV18	TRBJ1-1	few	CASSPEAAQGPGAFF	TGTGCCAGCTCGCCAGAGGCAGCACAGGGACCCGGAGCTTTCTTT
NA	TRBV18	TRBJ1-4	NA	CASSPPGGYGEKLFF	TGTGCCAGCTCACCCCCGGGGGGGTACGGTGAAAAACTGTTTTTT
TRBD2	TRBV9	TRBJ2-5	NA	CASSASGGAGETQYF	TGTGCCAGCAGCGCCAGCGGGGGGGCCGGGGAGACCCAGTACTTC